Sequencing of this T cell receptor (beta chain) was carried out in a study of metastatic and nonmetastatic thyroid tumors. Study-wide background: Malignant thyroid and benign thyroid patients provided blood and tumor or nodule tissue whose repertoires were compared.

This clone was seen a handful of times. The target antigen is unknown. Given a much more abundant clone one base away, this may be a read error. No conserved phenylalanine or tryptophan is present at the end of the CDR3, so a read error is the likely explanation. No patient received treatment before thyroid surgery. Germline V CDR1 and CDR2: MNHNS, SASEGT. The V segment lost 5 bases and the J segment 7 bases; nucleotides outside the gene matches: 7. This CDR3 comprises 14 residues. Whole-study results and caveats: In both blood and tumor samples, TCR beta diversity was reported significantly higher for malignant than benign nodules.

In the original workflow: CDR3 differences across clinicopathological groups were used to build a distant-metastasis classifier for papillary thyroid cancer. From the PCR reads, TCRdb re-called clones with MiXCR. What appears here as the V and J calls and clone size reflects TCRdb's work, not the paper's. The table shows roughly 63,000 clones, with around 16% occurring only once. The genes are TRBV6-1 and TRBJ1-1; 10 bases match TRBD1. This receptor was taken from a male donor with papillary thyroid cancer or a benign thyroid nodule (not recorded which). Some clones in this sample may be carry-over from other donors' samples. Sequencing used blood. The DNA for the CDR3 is TGTGCCAGCAGTCAGACAGGGGGCGTGGGTGAAGCTTTCCTT. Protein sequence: CASSQTGGVGEAFL.